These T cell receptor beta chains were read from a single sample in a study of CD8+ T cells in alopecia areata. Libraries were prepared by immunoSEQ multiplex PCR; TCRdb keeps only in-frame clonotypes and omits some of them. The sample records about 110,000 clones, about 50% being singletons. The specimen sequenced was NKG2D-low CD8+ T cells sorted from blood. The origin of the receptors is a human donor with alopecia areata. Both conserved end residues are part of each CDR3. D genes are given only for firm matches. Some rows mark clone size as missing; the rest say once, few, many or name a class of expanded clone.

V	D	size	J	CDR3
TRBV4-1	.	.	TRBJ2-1	CASSQDLDGVNEQFF
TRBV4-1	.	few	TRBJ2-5	CASSLRLVAEETQYF
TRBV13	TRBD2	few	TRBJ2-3	CASSLTSGSTDTQYF
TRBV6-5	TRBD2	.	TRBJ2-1	CASNPGRGNNEQFF
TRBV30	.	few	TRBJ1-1	CAWSATYPGSDRNPNTEAFF
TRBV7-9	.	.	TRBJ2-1	CASSYRVHEQFF
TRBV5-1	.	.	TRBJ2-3	CASSLQGKGLTDTQYF
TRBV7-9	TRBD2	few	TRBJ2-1	CASSPPGLAGDNEQFF
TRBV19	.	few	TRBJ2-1	CASTPQGRPVDEQFF
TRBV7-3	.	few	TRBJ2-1	CASSSTSNEQFF
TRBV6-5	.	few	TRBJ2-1	CASTPVSNEQFF
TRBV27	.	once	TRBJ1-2	CASSLVRDPGGYTF
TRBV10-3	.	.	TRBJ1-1	CAIGGGDTEAFF
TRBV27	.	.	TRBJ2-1	CASSPGVHEQFF
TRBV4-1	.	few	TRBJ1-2	CASSLGRGGYTF
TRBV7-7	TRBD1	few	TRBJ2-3	CASSFRGYSTDTQYF
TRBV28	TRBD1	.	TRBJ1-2	CASSLSLTGGDGYTF
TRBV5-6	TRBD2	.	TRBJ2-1	CASMTSGENNEQFF
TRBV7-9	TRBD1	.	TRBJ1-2	CASSPRDRGLNYGYTF
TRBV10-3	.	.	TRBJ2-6	CAVESGANVLTF
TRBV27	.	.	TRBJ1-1	CASNPVAYLNTEAFF
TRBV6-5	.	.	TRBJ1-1	CASSYAGNTEAFF
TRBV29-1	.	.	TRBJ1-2	CSVAGGLGAGYTF
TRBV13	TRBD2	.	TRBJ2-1	CASSFGTSGSYEQFF
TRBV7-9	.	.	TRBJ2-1	CASSRTWGAGQVDNEQFF
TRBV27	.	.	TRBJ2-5	CASSLGRPRQTGETQYF
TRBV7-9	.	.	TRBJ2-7	CASSLKRDQNYEQYF
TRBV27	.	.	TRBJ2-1	CASKFTNNEQFF
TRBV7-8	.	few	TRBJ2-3	CASSLWASGADTQYF
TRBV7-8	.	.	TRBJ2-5	CASRTGLSATQYF
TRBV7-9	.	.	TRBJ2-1	CASSFGATTVDEQFF
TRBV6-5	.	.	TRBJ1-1	CASSYSGNEAFF
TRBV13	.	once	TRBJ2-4	CASSSGVEDIQYF
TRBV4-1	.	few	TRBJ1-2	CASSQDAQEAYGYTF
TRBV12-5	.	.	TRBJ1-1	CASRGRDIAFF
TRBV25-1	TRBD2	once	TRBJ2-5	CASSEELREGETQYF
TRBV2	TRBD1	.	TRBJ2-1	CASPPRDSPYNEQFF
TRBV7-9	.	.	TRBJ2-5	CASSSRPETQYF
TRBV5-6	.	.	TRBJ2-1	CASSQVLYNEQFF
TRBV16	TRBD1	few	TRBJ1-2	CASSQMDRVQGGYTF
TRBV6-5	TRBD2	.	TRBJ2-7	CATRLAGVYEQYF
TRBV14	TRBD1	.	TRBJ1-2	CASSPGQGIGYTF
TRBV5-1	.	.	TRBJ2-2	CASSLAGVTVGELFF